The 13 T cell receptor beta chains below were found in one sample sequenced in a study of shared clonotypes between healthy human individuals (TCRdb year 2020). The library was obtained by the immunoSEQ multiplex PCR assay. TCRdb carries this immuneACCESS record with in-frame sequences only. Its versions omit some clonotypes, under half of them owing to an unresolved V gene in the studies checked, with the rest unexplained. The sample includes 2.5 million or so clones, with around nine tenths observed a single time. The leading ten clones occupy about 0.13% of the sample. Material for sequencing was naive CD4+ T cells sorted from blood. The cell subset or site label, as the study defines it: CD45RA+ positively selected. These receptors originate from a man younger than 35 in good health.

This chain uses TRBV9 with TRBJ2-2; 7 nucleotides match TRBD1. There are 16 residues in the CDR3. In germline, CDR1 is SGDLS, CDR2 YYNGEE. V lost 3 bases, J lost 6 bases, and 11 bases stayed unmatched. CDR3 DNA: TGTGCCAGCAGCGCGACCAGGGGGTCCCGGGCCGGGGAGCTGTTTTTT. Its protein product is CASSATRGSRAGELFF.

The genes are TRBV7-8 and TRBJ2-5; 7 nucleotides line up with TRBD1. Per germline, CDR1 SGHVS and CDR2 FQNEAQ. V lost 5 bases and J lost 2; bases outside the gene matches: 8. This CDR3 is built from 15 residues. CDR3: CASSRNRGRQETQYF. CDR3 nucleotides: TGTGCCAGCAGCAGAAACAGGGGACGGCAAGAGACCCAGTACTTC.

This clone was seen only once. V and J are TRBV18 and TRBJ1-1, with 9 bases matching TRBD1. The V gene end was trimmed by 5 bases and the J gene end by 6 bases; junction bases not matched to a gene: 7. Germline V gives CDR1 KGHSH, CDR2 LQKENI. The CDR3 extends over 14 amino acids. The CDR3 reads CASSRRDRVSEAFF. Written as DNA, the CDR3 is TGTGCCAGCTCAAGACGGGACAGGGTTTCTGAAGCTTTCTTT.

The V call is TRBV30, the J call TRBJ1-6, with D unclear. V was cut by 1 base and J by 5 bases, with 6 bases left in between. Germline values: CDR1 GTSNPN, CDR2 SVGIG (reference sequence). The CDR3 runs 13 residues. CDR3 loop: CAWSGGNNSPLHF. The CDR3 DNA sequence: TGTGCCTGGAGTGGGGGTAATAATTCACCCCTCCACTTT.

J is TRBJ1-2 and V is TRBV30; D not resolved. V lost 2 bases and J lost 7, with 11 bases in between. The CDR3 spans 12 residues. Per germline, CDR1 GTSNPN and CDR2 SVGIG (reference sequence). CDR3 residues: CAWSRLAGGYTF. CDR3 nucleotides: TGTGCCTGGAGTCGTTTAGCGGGTGGCTACACCTTC.

The gene calls are TRBV18 and TRBJ1-4, with TRBD1 matching over 8 bases. CDR3 length: 14 residues. Per germline, CDR1 KGHSH and CDR2 LQKENI. V lost 6 bases to trimming and J lost 8 bases; unmatched junction nucleotides: 8. The CDR3 sequence: CASSAGQGGEKLFF. CDR3 nucleotide sequence: TGTGCCAGCTCGGCCGGACAGGGAGGCGAAAAACTGTTTTTT.

The chain carries TRBV10-3 and TRBJ1-4; D possibly corresponds to TRBD1 (6 bases). This CDR3 comprises 15 residues. The germline gives CDR1 ENHRY, CDR2 SYGVKD. The ends were cut back, 4 bases at V and 0 bases at J, with 9 bases in the middle. CDR3 loop: CAISADRSTNEKLFF. In DNA form, the CDR3 reads TGTGCCATCAGTGCTGACAGGTCAACTAATGAAAAACTGTTTTTT.

The CDR3 DNA reads as TGTGCCAGCAGCCCGTCGACAGGGCGAAACACCGGGGAGCTGTTTTTT. Translating it yields CASSPSTGRNTGELFF. V usage is TRBV7-2 and J usage is TRBJ2-2; 7 bases agree with TRBD1. CDR3 length: 16 residues. The germline gives CDR1 SGHTA, CDR2 FQGNSA. The ends lost 5 bases at V and 2 bases at J; junction bases unmatched: 8.

The chain links TRBV10-3 to TRBJ1-1; TRBD1 is a possible D gene (6 bases). V was clipped by 0 bases and J by 8 bases, with 13 bases between them. Germline V gene data show CDR1 as ENHRY and CDR2 as SYGVKD. The CDR3 length is 14 residues. The CDR3: CAISESGTPLEAFF. CDR3 nucleotide sequence: TGTGCCATCAGTGAGTCGGGGACACCACTGGAAGCTTTCTTT.

The chain recombines TRBV18 with TRBJ2-2; D perhaps matches TRBD2 (6 bases). V lost 3 bases and J lost 0, with 14 bases in between. CDR3 size: 17 residues. Germline V lookup: CDR1 KGHSH, CDR2 LQKENI. CDR3 sequence (DNA): TGTGCCAGCTCACCCACTGGGCGGGGTTCGAACACCGGGGAGCTGTTTTTT. This sequence encodes CASSPTGRGSNTGELFF. The full variable domain, its missing parts supplied by reference TRBV18 and TRBJ2-2, is NAGVMQNPRHLVRRRGQEARLRCSPMKGHSHVYWYRQLPEEGLKFMVYLQKENIIDESGMPKERFSAEFPKEGPSILRIQQVVRGDSAAYFCASSPTGRGSNTGELFFGEGSRLTVL.

The V call is TRBV18, the J call TRBJ2-7; tentatively, D is TRBD2 (5 bases). V was shortened by 2 bases and J by 3 bases, with 11 bases between the two germline ends. Germline CDR1 KGHSH, CDR2 LQKENI. The CDR3 sequence is 14 residues long. Here the CDR3 DNA reads TGTGCCAGCTCACCAATCGGGGTTGGCTACGAGCAGTACTTC. This sequence encodes CASSPIGVGYEQYF.

About this clone: Other nucleotide sequences from this sample produce the same CDR3. The chain couples TRBV5-1 to TRBJ2-5, with D hard to call. V dropped 4 bases and J dropped 2 bases, with 12 bases sitting between them. Germline CDR1 SGHRS, CDR2 YFSETQ. The CDR3 spans 14 residues. The CDR3 reads CASSLLRGQETQYF. The CDR3 DNA sequence: TGCGCCAGCAGCCTACTCCGTGGGCAAGAGACCCAGTACTTC.

The gene calls are TRBV28 and TRBJ2-3; 8 bases line up with TRBD1. The CDR3 totals 13 residues. Germline lookup yields CDR1 MDHEN and CDR2 SYDVKM. Trimming cost V 6 bases and J 14 bases; bases outside gene matches: 13. Written as DNA, the CDR3 is TGTGCCAGCAGCCCCGAACCGGGACAGGTGTGGTATTTT. Its translation: CASSPEPGQVWYF.